This TCR beta chain emerged from a study of CD8 T cells in Susac syndrome. RNA was extracted with the RNeasy kit, and a quantity of roughly 0.5 to 1 ug was reverse transcribed using random hexamers. TCRdb re-called the immunoSEQ multiplex PCR reads with MiXCR, one entry per CDR3 protein. Among some 190,000 distinct CDR3 sequences listed, approximately 95% were seen once. The J segment lost 1 base and the V segment lost 3 bases, leaving 2 bases of the junction unmatched. In germline, CDR1 is SGDLS, CDR2 YYNGEE. The CDR3 is 15 amino acids. CD8+ and CD4+ T cells were negatively isolated; TEMRA cells were FACS-enriched.

This TCR derives from a human donor in good health. The genes are TRBV9 and TRBJ2-3; TRBD2 matches 10 bases. The sample consisted of CD4+ T cells from PBMCs. CDR3 loop: CASSDGTSGTDTQYF. The CDR3 DNA is TGTGCCAGCAGCGACGGGACTAGCGGCACAGATACGCAGTATTTT.